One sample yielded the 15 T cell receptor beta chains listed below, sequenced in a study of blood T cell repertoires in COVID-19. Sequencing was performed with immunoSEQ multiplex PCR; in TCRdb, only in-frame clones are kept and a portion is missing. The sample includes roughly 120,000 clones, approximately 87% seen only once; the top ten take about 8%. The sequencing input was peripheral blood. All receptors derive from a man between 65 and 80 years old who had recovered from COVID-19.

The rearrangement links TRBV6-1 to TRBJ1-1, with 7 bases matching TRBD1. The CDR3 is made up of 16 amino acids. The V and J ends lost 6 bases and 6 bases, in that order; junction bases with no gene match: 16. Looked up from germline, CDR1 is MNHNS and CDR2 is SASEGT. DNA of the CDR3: TGTGCCAGCAGAGAACGGGACAGCTTCGTGTTCGCTGAAGCTTTCTTT. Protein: CASRERDSFVFAEAFF.

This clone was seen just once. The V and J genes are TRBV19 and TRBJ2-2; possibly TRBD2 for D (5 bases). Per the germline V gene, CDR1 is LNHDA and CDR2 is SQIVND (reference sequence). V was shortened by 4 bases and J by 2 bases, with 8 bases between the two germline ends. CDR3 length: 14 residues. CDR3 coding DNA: TGTGCCAGTAGTAGGAGGAGAAACACCGGGGAGCTGTTTTTT. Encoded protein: CASSRRRNTGELFF.

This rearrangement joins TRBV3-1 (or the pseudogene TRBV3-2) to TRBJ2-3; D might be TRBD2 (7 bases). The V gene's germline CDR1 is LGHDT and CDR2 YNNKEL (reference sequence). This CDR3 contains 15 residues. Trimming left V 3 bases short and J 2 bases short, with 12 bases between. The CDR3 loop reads CASSHRRGHTDTQYF. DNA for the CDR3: TGTGCCAGCAGCCATAGGCGGGGGCACACAGATACGCAGTATTTT.

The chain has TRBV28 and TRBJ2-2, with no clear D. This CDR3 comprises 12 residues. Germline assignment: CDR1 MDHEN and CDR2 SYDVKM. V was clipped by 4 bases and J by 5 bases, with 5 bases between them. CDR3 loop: CASSSTTGELFF. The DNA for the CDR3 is TGTGCCAGCAGTTCGACTACCGGGGAGCTGTTTTTT.

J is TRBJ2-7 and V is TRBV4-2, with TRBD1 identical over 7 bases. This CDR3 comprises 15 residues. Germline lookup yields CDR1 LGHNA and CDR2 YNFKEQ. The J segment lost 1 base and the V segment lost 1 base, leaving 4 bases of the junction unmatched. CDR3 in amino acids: CASSQVETGSYEQYF. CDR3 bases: TGTGCCAGCAGCCAAGTAGAGACAGGGTCCTACGAGCAGTACTTC.

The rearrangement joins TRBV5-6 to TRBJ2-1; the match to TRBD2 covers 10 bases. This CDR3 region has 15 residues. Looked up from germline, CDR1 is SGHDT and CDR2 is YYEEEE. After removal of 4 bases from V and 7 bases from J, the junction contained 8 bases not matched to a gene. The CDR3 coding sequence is TGTGCCAGCAGCCGGAGCGGGAGGGCCTGGAATGAGCAGTTCTTC. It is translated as CASSRSGRAWNEQFF. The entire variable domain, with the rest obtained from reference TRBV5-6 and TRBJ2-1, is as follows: DAGVTQSPTHLIKTRGQQVTLRCSPKSGHDTVSWYQQALGQGPQFIFQYYEEEERQRGNFPDRFSGHQFPNYSSELNVNALLLGDSALYLCASSRSGRAWNEQFFGPGTRLTVL.

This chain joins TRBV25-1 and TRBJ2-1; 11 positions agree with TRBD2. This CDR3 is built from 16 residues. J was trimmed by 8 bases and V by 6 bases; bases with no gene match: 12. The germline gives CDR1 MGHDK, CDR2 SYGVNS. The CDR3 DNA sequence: TGTGCCAGCAGCGATACTAGCGGGAGAAAAACAGATGAGCAGTTCTTC. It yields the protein CASSDTSGRKTDEQFF.

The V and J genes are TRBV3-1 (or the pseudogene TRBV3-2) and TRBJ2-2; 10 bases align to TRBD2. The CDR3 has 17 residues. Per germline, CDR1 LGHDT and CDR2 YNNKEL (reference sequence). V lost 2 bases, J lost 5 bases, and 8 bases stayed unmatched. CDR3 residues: CASSQLAGDSGTGELFF. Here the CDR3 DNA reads TGTGCCAGCAGCCAACTAGCGGGGGACTCGGGGACCGGGGAGCTGTTTTTT.

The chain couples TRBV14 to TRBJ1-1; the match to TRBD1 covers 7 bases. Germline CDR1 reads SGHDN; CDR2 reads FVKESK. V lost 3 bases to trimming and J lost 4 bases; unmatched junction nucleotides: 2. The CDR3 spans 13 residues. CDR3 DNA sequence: TGTGCCAGCAGCCACGGGGACAGCACTGAAGCTTTCTTT. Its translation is CASSHGDSTEAFF.

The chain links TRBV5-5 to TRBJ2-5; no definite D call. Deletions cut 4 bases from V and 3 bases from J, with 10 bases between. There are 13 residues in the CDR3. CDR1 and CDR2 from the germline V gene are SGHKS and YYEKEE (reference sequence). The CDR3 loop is CASSQTDKETQYF. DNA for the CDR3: TGTGCCAGCAGCCAGACCGACAAAGAGACCCAGTACTTC.

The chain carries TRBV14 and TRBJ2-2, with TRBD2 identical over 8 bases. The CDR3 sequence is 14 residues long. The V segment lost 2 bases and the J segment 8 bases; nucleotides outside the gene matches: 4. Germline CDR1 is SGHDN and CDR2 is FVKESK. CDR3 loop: CASSQRAGVGELFF. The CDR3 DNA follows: TGTGCCAGCAGCCAACGAGCGGGAGTGGGGGAGCTGTTTTTT.

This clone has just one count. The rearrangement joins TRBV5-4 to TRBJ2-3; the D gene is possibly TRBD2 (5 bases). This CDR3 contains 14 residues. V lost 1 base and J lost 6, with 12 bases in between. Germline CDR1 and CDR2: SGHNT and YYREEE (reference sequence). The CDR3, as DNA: TGTGCCAGCAGCTTGTCCATTGGCGGGGATACGCAGTATTTT. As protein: CASSLSIGGDTQYF.

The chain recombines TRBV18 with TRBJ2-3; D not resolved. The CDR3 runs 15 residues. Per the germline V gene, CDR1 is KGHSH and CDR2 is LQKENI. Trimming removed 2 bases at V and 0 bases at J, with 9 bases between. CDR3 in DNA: TGTGCCAGCTCACCATCGGAGACTAGCACAGATACGCAGTATTTT. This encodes CASSPSETSTDTQYF.

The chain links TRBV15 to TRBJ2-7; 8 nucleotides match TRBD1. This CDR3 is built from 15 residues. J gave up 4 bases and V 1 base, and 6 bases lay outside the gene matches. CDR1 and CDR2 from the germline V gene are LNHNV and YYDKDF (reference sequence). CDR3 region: CATSRARGRRYEQYF. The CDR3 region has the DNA TGTGCCACCAGCAGAGCCAGGGGGCGCAGGTACGAGCAGTACTTC.

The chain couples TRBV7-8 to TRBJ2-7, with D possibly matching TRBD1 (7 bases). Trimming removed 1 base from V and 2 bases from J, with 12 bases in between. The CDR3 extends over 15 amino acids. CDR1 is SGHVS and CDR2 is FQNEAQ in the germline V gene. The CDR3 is CASSLGAGGPYEQYF. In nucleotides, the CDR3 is TGTGCCAGCAGCTTAGGGGCAGGGGGGCCCTACGAGCAGTACTTC.